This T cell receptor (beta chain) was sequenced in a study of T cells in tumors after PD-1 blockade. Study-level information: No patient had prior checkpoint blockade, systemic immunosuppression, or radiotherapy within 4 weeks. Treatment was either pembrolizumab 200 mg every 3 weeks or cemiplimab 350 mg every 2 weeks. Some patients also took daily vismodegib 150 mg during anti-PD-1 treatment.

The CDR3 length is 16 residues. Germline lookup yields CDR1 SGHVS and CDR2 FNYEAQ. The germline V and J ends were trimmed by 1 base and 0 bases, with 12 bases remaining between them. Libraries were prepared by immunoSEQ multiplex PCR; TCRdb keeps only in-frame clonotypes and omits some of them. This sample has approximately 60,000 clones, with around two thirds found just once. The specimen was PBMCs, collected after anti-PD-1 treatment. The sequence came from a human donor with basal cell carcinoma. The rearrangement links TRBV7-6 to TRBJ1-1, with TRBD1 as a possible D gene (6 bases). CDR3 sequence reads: CASSLEGGRMNTEAFF. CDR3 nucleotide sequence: TGTGCCAGCAGCTTAGAAGGGGGACGCATGAACACTGAAGCTTTCTTT.